The 4 T cell receptor beta chains presented below share a single source sample, sequenced in a study of blood T cell repertoires in COVID-19. Sequenced by immunoSEQ multiplex PCR; TCRdb stores in-frame clones only, minus some. The repertoire holds approximately 120,000 clones, more than 70% seen once, with 1.5% in the top ten. Input material: peripheral blood. The source is a human donor in a cohort sampled during active COVID-19.

This CDR3 is CASSVSRRLAGLCNEQFF. CDR3 sequence (DNA): TGTGCCAGCAGTGTCTCTCGAAGACTAGCGGGATTGTGCAATGAGCAGTTCTTC. The rearrangement uses TRBV6-4 and TRBJ2-1; TRBD2 agrees at 11 bases. V gave up 4 bases and J gave up 6 bases; unmatched junction bases: 14. This CDR3 is 18 amino acids long. Germline loops: CDR1 MRHNA, CDR2 SNTAGT.

This clone occurred once. The chain uses TRBV5-1 and TRBJ1-2, with 7 bases aligning to TRBD1. Germline CDR1 SGHRS, CDR2 YFSETQ. The CDR3 is 16 amino acids. V lost 7 bases to trimming and J lost 4 bases; unmatched junction nucleotides: 16. The CDR3 here is CASGANMPTGPYGYTF. The CDR3 DNA follows: TGCGCCAGCGGAGCCAATATGCCGACAGGGCCCTATGGCTACACCTTC.

The chain combines TRBV30 with TRBJ2-2, with unresolved D. Trimming pared 1 base from V and 1 base from J, leaving 7 bases between. This CDR3 comprises 14 residues. The germline gives CDR1 GTSNPN, CDR2 SVGIG (reference sequence). CDR3 region: CAWSGRLNTGELFF. The CDR3 DNA follows: TGTGCCTGGAGTGGGCGACTGAACACCGGGGAGCTGTTTTTT.

The CDR3 coding sequence is TGCAGCGTTAGAAGAACGGGTGGCGAGCAGTACTTC. This gives the protein CSVRRTGGEQYF. The rearrangement links TRBV29-1 to TRBJ2-7, with no clear D. Trimming took 5 bases from V and 6 from J, leaving 14 bases between them. Germline CDR1 is SQVTM and CDR2 is ANQGSEA. The CDR3 length is 12 residues.